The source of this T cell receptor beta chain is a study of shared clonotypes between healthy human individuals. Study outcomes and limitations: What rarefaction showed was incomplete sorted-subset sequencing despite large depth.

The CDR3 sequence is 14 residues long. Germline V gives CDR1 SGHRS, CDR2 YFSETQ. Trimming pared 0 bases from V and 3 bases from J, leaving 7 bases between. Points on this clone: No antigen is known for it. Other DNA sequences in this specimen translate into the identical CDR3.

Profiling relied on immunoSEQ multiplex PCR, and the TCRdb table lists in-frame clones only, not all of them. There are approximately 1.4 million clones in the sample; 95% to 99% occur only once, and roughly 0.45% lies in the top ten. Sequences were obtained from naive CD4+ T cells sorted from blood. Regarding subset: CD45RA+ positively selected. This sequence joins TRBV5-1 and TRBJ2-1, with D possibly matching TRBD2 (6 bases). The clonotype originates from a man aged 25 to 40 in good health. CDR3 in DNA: TGCGCCAGCAGCTTGGTGGGAGGCTACAATGAGCAGTTCTTC. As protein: CASSLVGGYNEQFF.